These 29 T cell receptor beta chains share one sample of origin, sequenced in a study of shared clonotypes between healthy human individuals. The data were produced by immunoSEQ multiplex PCR, yet TCRdb's version contains in-frame clones alone and is incomplete. Here the sample spans about 2.2 million clones, 93% being singletons. Naive CD8 isolation took CD45RO-negative cells positively selected for CCR7 and excluded terminally differentiated effector memory CD45RA+ cells. The sequenced sample consisted of naive CD8+ T cells from PBMCs. All receptors come from a man in his late teens or twenties in good health. Some clones in this sample may be carry-over from other donors' samples.

V usage is TRBV15 and J usage is TRBJ1-5, with 7 bases matching TRBD1. The length of the CDR3 is 16 residues. Germline V lookup: CDR1 LNHNV, CDR2 YYDKDF (reference sequence). V gave up 5 bases and J gave up 0 bases; unmatched junction bases: 7. The CDR3 coding sequence is TGTGCCACCAGCGACAGGGTGGGTAATAGCAATCAGCCCCAGCATTTT. It specifies CATSDRVGNSNQPQHF.

The CDR3 sequence is CASSLGPVYEQYF. The CDR3 region has the DNA TGTGCCAGTAGTCTTGGACCTGTCTACGAGCAGTACTTC. The chain combines TRBV19 with TRBJ2-7; no clear D gene. CDR3 length: 13 amino acids. Germline V gene sequence: CDR1 LNHDA, CDR2 SQIVND (reference sequence). Trimming cost V 5 bases and J 3 bases, with 11 bases left between them.

The chain links TRBV5-4 to TRBJ1-2; TRBD1 might be the D (5 bases). The ends were cut back, 4 bases at V and 4 bases at J, with 20 bases in the middle. The CDR3 length is 16 residues. Looked up from germline, CDR1 is SGHNT and CDR2 is YYREEE (reference sequence). The CDR3 DNA follows: TGTGCCAGCAGCCCCCATAGCAGGGCCCTCCTCTATGGCTACACCTTC. Translating it yields CASSPHSRALLYGYTF.

V is TRBV6-5 and J is TRBJ1-4; D is ambiguous. Germline V CDR1 and CDR2: MNHEY, SVGAGI. This CDR3 has 14 residues. V lost 5 bases and J lost 0, with 7 bases in between. This CDR3 is CASSPSPTNEKLFF. In nucleotides, the CDR3 is TGTGCCAGCAGTCCAAGTCCAACTAATGAAAAACTGTTTTTT.

The chain has TRBV10-3 and TRBJ1-3; D unclear. Germline CDR1 is ENHRY and CDR2 is SYGVKD. Trimming took off 0 bases at V and 0 bases at J, with 9 bases between the two ends. The CDR3 totals 16 residues. The CDR3 nucleotides are TGTGCCATCAGTGAGTCCCCCAAGAGCTCTGGAAACACCATATATTTT. This sequence encodes CAISESPKSSGNTIYF.

V usage is TRBV7-9 and J usage is TRBJ2-5, with D perhaps matching TRBD1 (6 bases). Trimming left V 4 bases short and J 2 bases short, with 11 bases between. The CDR3 consists of 14 residues. Germline loops: CDR1 SEHNR, CDR2 FQNEAQ (reference sequence). The CDR3 bases are TGTGCCAGCAGCTCCGGACAGATACAAGAGACCCAGTACTTC. Its translation: CASSSGQIQETQYF.

CDR3 sequence reads: CASSPILQANYNEQFF. Here the CDR3 DNA reads TGTGCCAGCAGCCCAATCCTCCAAGCGAACTACAATGAGCAGTTCTTC. The chain carries TRBV7-6 and TRBJ2-1; no firm D call. V was cut by 5 bases and J by 3 bases, with 17 bases left in between. The CDR3 is 16 amino acids. Germline V gene sequence: CDR1 SGHVS, CDR2 FNYEAQ.

The J gene is TRBJ2-6, the V gene TRBV27; TRBD1 might be the D (6 bases). This CDR3 has 16 amino acids. V lost 5 bases and J 3 bases, leaving 14 bases between the germline ends. CDR1 is MNHEY and CDR2 is SMNVEV in the germline V gene (reference sequence). The CDR3 DNA follows: TGTGCCAGCAGTCCGAAACAGGGTTTTGGGGCCAACGTCCTGACTTTC. Its translation is CASSPKQGFGANVLTF. The entire variable domain, with the rest obtained from reference TRBV27 and TRBJ2-6, is as follows: EAQVTQNPRYLITVTGKKLTVTCSQNMNHEYMSWYRQDPGLGLRQIYYSMNVEVTDKGDVPEGYKVSRKEKRNFPLILESPSPNQTSLYFCASSPKQGFGANVLTFGAGSRLTVL.

The chain employs TRBV7-9 and TRBJ2-7; D may be TRBD1 (7 bases). The CDR3 has 15 amino acids. V gave up 6 bases and J gave up 6 bases, with 21 bases separating them. The germline V gene has CDR1 SEHNR and CDR2 FQNEAQ (reference sequence). The CDR3 protein is CASRATGEAGSEQYF. In DNA form, the CDR3 reads TGTGCCAGCAGGGCTACAGGGGAGGCTGGATCCGAGCAGTACTTC.

The gene calls are TRBV7-9 and TRBJ2-3, with a tentative D call TRBD1 (5 bases). V was shortened by 5 bases and J by 3 bases, with 24 bases between the two germline ends. Germline loops: CDR1 SEHNR, CDR2 FQNEAQ (reference sequence). The CDR3 sequence is 18 residues long. The CDR3 sequence is CASSPPRAGPLGTDTQYF. DNA for the CDR3: TGTGCCAGCAGCCCCCCCCGCGCAGGGCCCCTGGGGACAGATACGCAGTATTTT.

The chain has TRBV5-1 and TRBJ2-1; tentative D call: TRBD2 (6 bases). V lost 2 bases and J lost 9, with 18 bases in between. Germline V lookup: CDR1 SGHRS, CDR2 YFSETQ. This CDR3 has 15 amino acids. The DNA for the CDR3 is TGCGCCAGCAGCTTTACGGGAGTTATGTTAGGTGAGCAGTTCTTC. Protein: CASSFTGVMLGEQFF.

The chain carries TRBV7-9 and TRBJ2-6; D perhaps matches TRBD2 (5 bases). Germline values: CDR1 SEHNR, CDR2 FQNEAQ (reference sequence). V was cut by 1 base and J by 9 bases, with 13 bases left in between. This CDR3 has 15 residues. The CDR3 protein is CASSLVKGEGNVLTF. In DNA, the CDR3 is TGTGCCAGCAGCTTAGTAAAGGGAGAGGGCAACGTCCTGACTTTC.

The rearrangement uses TRBV7-6 and TRBJ2-2, with D perhaps matching TRBD1 or TRBD2 (6 bases each). V dropped 4 bases and J dropped 1 base, with 13 bases sitting between them. Germline CDR1 is SGHVS and CDR2 is FNYEAQ. The CDR3 spans 16 residues. The CDR3 DNA reads TGTGCCAGCAGCTCCATAGGGGGGCAGAACACCGGGGAGCTGTTTTTT. It translates to CASSSIGGQNTGELFF.

V and J are TRBV7-9 and TRBJ2-2, with D unclear. The V gene's germline CDR1 is SEHNR and CDR2 FQNEAQ (reference sequence). Trimming shortened V by 3 bases and J by 5 bases, and 7 bases separated the two germline ends. This CDR3 is built from 13 residues. CDR3 residues: CASSFLKTGELFF. Here the CDR3 DNA reads TGTGCCAGCAGCTTCCTGAAGACCGGGGAGCTGTTTTTT.

The chain combines TRBV27 with TRBJ2-1; TRBD2 agrees at 7 bases. This CDR3 is 16 amino acids long. Germline V gene lookup returns CDR1 MNHEY and CDR2 SMNVEV (reference sequence). The trim removed 3 bases at V and 7 bases at J, leaving 12 bases unmatched. In DNA, the CDR3 is TGTGCCAGCAGTTTGTTGCTAGCGGAAGGTGGAAATGAGCAGTTCTTC. Protein: CASSLLLAEGGNEQFF.

This chain joins TRBV6-6 and TRBJ1-1; the match to TRBD1 covers 7 bases. V dropped 7 bases and J dropped 1; count of bases not matched to a gene: 3. There are 13 residues in the CDR3. CDR1 is MNHNY, CDR2 SVGAGI, per germline (reference sequence). The CDR3 here is CASNRQGNTEAFF. CDR3 nucleotide sequence: TGTGCCAGCAACCGACAGGGGAACACTGAAGCTTTCTTT.

The rearrangement uses TRBV9 and TRBJ2-3, with 7 bases identical to TRBD1. Looked up from germline, CDR1 is SGDLS and CDR2 is YYNGEE. CDR3 length: 17 amino acids. The trim removed 0 bases at V and 4 bases at J, leaving 11 bases unmatched. CDR3 amino acids: CASSVGEGRGQADTQYF. CDR3 sequence (DNA): TGTGCCAGCAGCGTAGGCGAGGGAAGGGGGCAGGCAGATACGCAGTATTTT.

The rearrangement uses TRBV12-5 and TRBJ2-1, with 8 bases that match TRBD2. V shed 4 bases, J shed 1 base, and the junction held 12 bases outside the gene matches. The CDR3 consists of 18 residues. Germline V CDR1 and CDR2: LGHNT, FRNRAP. CDR3 nucleotide sequence: TGTGCTAGTGGTTGCAGGGTGGTAGCGGGACTTTCCTACAATGAGCAGTTCTTC. Its translation is CASGCRVVAGLSYNEQFF.

Remarks on this clone: The sample has other DNA sequences that encode this CDR3 too. The rearrangement links TRBV7-9 to TRBJ2-7, with D possibly TRBD2 on 5 matching bases. Germline V CDR1 and CDR2: SEHNR, FQNEAQ (reference sequence). CDR3 length: 12 amino acids. Trimming left V 3 bases short and J 7 bases short, with 10 bases between. This chain's CDR3 is CASSFGEGEQYF. The CDR3 DNA sequence: TGTGCCAGCAGCTTCGGGGAAGGGGAGCAGTACTTC. The whole variable domain, filled in from reference TRBV7-9 and TRBJ2-7, reads DTGVSQNPRHKITKRGQNVTFRCDPISEHNRLYWYRQTLGQGPEFLTYFQNEAQLEKSRLLSDRFSAERPKGSFSTLEIQRTEQGDSAMYLCASSFGEGEQYFGPGTRLTVT.

This clone was seen a single time. The rearrangement uses TRBV7-6 and TRBJ2-1, with TRBD2 matching over 8 bases. The V segment lost 5 bases and the J segment 3 bases; nucleotides outside the gene matches: 12. The CDR3 length is 17 residues. CDR1 SGHVS and CDR2 FNYEAQ come from the germline V gene. Written as DNA, the CDR3 is TGTGCCAGCAGCCACCCATCACTAGCGGAGGGCTACAATGAGCAGTTCTTC. It specifies CASSHPSLAEGYNEQFF.

On this clone: Other nucleotide sequences in the sample specify the same CDR3. V is TRBV28 and J is TRBJ2-7; possibly TRBD1 for D (6 bases). The CDR3 is 14 residues long. The V gene lost 6 bases and the J gene lost 3 bases, with 15 bases spanning the gap. CDR1 is MDHEN and CDR2 is SYDVKM in the germline V gene. As DNA, the CDR3 is TGTGCCAGCAGCCTCAGGGGCAGGGTCTACGAGCAGTACTTC. Encoded protein: CASSLRGRVYEQYF.

CDR3 amino acids: CASSFRGGEETQYF. The CDR3 coding sequence is TGTGCCAGCAGTTTTCGCGGAGGGGAAGAGACCCAGTACTTC. The V gene is TRBV28, the J gene TRBJ2-5; TRBD2 might be the D (6 bases). The CDR3 covers 14 residues. Between the trimmed V and J ends, which lost 3 bases and 3 bases, there was a span of 11 bases. From germline, CDR1 is MDHEN and CDR2 SYDVKM.

The chain has TRBV15 and TRBJ2-1; D remains ambiguous. This CDR3 has 15 residues. V was pared by 5 bases and J by 0 bases, with 11 bases between. Germline CDR1 reads LNHNV; CDR2 reads YYDKDF (reference sequence). CDR3 coding DNA: TGTGCCACCAGCCGTGACGCGAGCTCCTACAATGAGCAGTTCTTC. This gives the protein CATSRDASSYNEQFF.

Worth noting for this clone: This CDR3 is also generated by other DNA sequences in the sample. The chain couples TRBV6-6 to TRBJ2-5, with 7 bases matching TRBD2. J lost 4 bases, V lost 0 bases, and 2 bases had no gene match. The CDR3 consists of 14 residues. Germline lookup yields CDR1 MNHNY and CDR2 SVGAGI (reference sequence). The CDR3 nucleotides are TGTGCCAGCAGTTACTCGCCGGGAGGAGAGACCCAGTACTTC. Encoded protein: CASSYSPGGETQYF.

This clone is a singleton in its sample. This sequence joins TRBV7-2 and TRBJ2-2; D not certain. The CDR3 length is 16 residues. The V end lost 7 bases, the J end lost 2 bases, and 17 bases lay between the germline ends. CDR1 is SGHTA and CDR2 is FQGNSA in the germline V gene. The CDR3 DNA sequence: TGTGCCAGCACCACCTATGCAGAGTTCAACACCGGGGAGCTGTTTTTT. Its translation is CASTTYAEFNTGELFF.

The chain carries TRBV27 and TRBJ2-7; 7 nucleotides agree with TRBD2. This CDR3 has 14 residues. V dropped 5 bases and J dropped 2; count of bases not matched to a gene: 6. Germline values: CDR1 MNHEY, CDR2 SMNVEV (reference sequence). For the CDR3, the DNA is TGTGCCAGCAGTCATAGCGGGCCCGCCTACGAGCAGTACTTC. This codes for CASSHSGPAYEQYF.

The chain is built from TRBV30 and TRBJ2-1; D is undetermined. The CDR3 length is 10 residues. With 1 base removed from V and 10 bases from J, the gap between germline ends came to 5 bases. Germline V gene sequence: CDR1 GTSNPN, CDR2 SVGIG (reference sequence). The CDR3 bases are TGTGCCTGGAGTGCAAGCGAGCAGTTCTTC. This gives the protein CAWSASEQFF.

The V and J genes are TRBV7-3 and TRBJ2-3, with TRBD2 identical over 7 bases. The CDR3 length is 16 residues. Per the germline V gene, CDR1 is SGHTA and CDR2 is FQGTGA. J lost 5 bases, V lost 5 bases, and 13 bases had no gene match. The CDR3 DNA reads as TGTGCCAGCAGCCCCACGGGCGGGAGATCGCAAGATACGCAGTATTTT. Translated: CASSPTGGRSQDTQYF.

The rearrangement links TRBV19 to TRBJ1-5; D not resolved. Trimming cost V 8 bases and J 7 bases, with 3 bases left between them. In germline, CDR1 is LNHDA, CDR2 SQIVND (reference sequence). The CDR3 sequence is 9 residues long. For the CDR3, the DNA is TGTGCCAGTGGCCAGCCCCAGCATTTT. It yields the protein CASGQPQHF.